This entry lists 19 T cell receptor beta chains sequenced from one sample in a study of blood T cell repertoires in COVID-19. The data were produced by immunoSEQ multiplex PCR, yet TCRdb's version contains in-frame clones alone and is incomplete. The data contain approximately 350,000 clones, around 88% of them singletons. Specimen: peripheral blood. The receptors originated from a man younger than 45 with active or convalescent COVID-19.

The chain has TRBV3-1 (or the pseudogene TRBV3-2) and TRBJ2-1; TRBD2 agrees at 8 bases. Trimming cost V 4 bases and J 7 bases; bases outside gene matches: 12. Germline CDR1 LGHDT, CDR2 YNNKEL (reference sequence). The CDR3 runs 16 residues. The CDR3 DNA is TGTGCCAGCAGCCCTCCCAGCGGGGGCTTCGGGAATGAGCAGTTCTTC. Translation gives CASSPPSGGFGNEQFF.

This clone came up once. V and J are TRBV4-1 and TRBJ2-3; no firm D call. V was clipped by 2 bases and J by 4 bases, with 13 bases between them. Germline-derived CDR1 and CDR2 are MGHRA and YSYEKL. The CDR3 totals 15 residues. In DNA, the CDR3 is TGCGCCAGCAGCCAATACTTGCGTGGGCCAGATACGCAGTATTTT. Translation gives CASSQYLRGPDTQYF.

The rearrangement uses TRBV6-6 and TRBJ1-1, with 7 bases fitting TRBD1. CDR1 and CDR2 (germline): MNHNY, SVGAGI (reference sequence). V shed 5 bases, J shed 5 bases, and the junction held 8 bases outside the gene matches. CDR3 length: 14 residues. The CDR3 region is CASSTRGHFTEAFF. For the CDR3, the DNA is TGTGCCAGCAGTACAAGGGGGCATTTTACTGAAGCTTTCTTT.

This rearrangement joins TRBV11-3 to TRBJ1-3; D not certain. CDR3 length: 13 amino acids. V was clipped by 2 bases and J by 4 bases, with 6 bases between them. CDR1 and CDR2 from the germline V gene are SGHNT and YENEEA. CDR3 coding DNA: TGTGCCAGCAGCTTATCGGTAGGAAACACCATATATTTT. It yields the protein CASSLSVGNTIYF.

The chain links TRBV5-4 to TRBJ2-7; 11 bases fit TRBD2. V was clipped by 5 bases and J by 1 base; unmatched bases: 2. Germline CDR1 and CDR2: SGHNT and YYREEE (reference sequence). The CDR3 is made up of 14 amino acids. CDR3 bases: TGTGCCAGCAGAATAGCGGGGGGGTCCTACGAGCAGTACTTC. Translated, it gives CASRIAGGSYEQYF.

CDR3 sequence: CAIRMDREDGYTF. CDR3 coding DNA: TGTGCCATCAGGATGGACAGGGAGGATGGCTACACCTTC. This sequence joins TRBV10-3 and TRBJ1-2; 8 nucleotides line up with TRBD1. Germline-derived CDR1 and CDR2 are ENHRY and SYGVKD. With 6 bases clipped from V and 6 bases from J, the junction kept 6 bases outside the gene matches. This CDR3 region has 13 residues.

The chain uses TRBV18 and TRBJ2-2; unclear D gene. Trimming removed 0 bases at V and 4 bases at J, with 9 bases between. The CDR3 consists of 15 residues. Germline CDR1 KGHSH, CDR2 LQKENI. The CDR3 loop reads CASSPPGTLTGELFF. The CDR3, as DNA: TGTGCCAGCTCACCACCGGGCACCCTCACCGGGGAGCTGTTTTTT.

The chain employs TRBV2 and TRBJ2-3; 7 positions match TRBD1. Per germline, CDR1 SNHLY and CDR2 FYNNEI. The V gene end was trimmed by 3 bases and the J gene end by 5 bases; junction bases not matched to a gene: 2. There are 13 residues in the CDR3. CDR3 loop: CASSEGDRDTQYF. CDR3 nucleotides: TGTGCCAGCAGTGAGGGGGACAGAGATACGCAGTATTTT.

This clone has a single count. The chain has TRBV7-3 and TRBJ2-2, with 8 bases fitting TRBD2. This CDR3 region has 15 residues. Germline assignment: CDR1 SGHTA and CDR2 FQGTGA. With 4 bases clipped from V and 3 bases from J, the junction kept 4 bases outside the gene matches. The CDR3 region is CASSWGAGDTGELFF. The CDR3, as DNA: TGTGCCAGCAGCTGGGGAGCGGGGGACACCGGGGAGCTGTTTTTT.

This sequence joins TRBV30 and TRBJ1-6, with TRBD1 as a possible D gene (5 bases). CDR3 length: 15 residues. Trimming left V 2 bases short and J 4 bases short, with 12 bases between. Germline CDR1 is GTSNPN and CDR2 is SVGIG (reference sequence). CDR3 sequence: CAWSLPTAYNSPLHF. For the CDR3, the DNA is TGTGCCTGGAGTCTACCGACAGCTTATAATTCACCCCTCCACTTT.

The chain joins TRBV7-2 to TRBJ1-1; D may be TRBD1 (5 bases). V was trimmed by 5 bases and J by 1 base, leaving 23 bases between them. This CDR3 has 18 residues. Germline V gives CDR1 SGHTA, CDR2 FQGNSA. As DNA, the CDR3 is TGTGCCAGCAGCCGCCCGATTGGGACTGCGAGGTCGAACACTGAAGCTTTCTTT. This translates into CASSRPIGTARSNTEAFF.

This clone showed up just a few times. At one boundary the junction diverges from the germline segment, which might be a read error. V is TRBV9 and J is TRBJ2-1; tentative D call: TRBD1 (6 bases). The CDR3 consists of 15 residues. CDR1 and CDR2 (germline): SGDLS, YYNGEE. The DNA for the CDR3 is TGTGCCAGCAGCGTCAGGGGCGACTCCAACAATGAGCAGTTCTTC. It codes for CASSVRGDSNNEQFF.

The chain is built from TRBV5-1 and TRBJ1-2; D possibly corresponds to TRBD1 (5 bases). The CDR3 sequence is 15 residues long. Trimming left V 0 bases short and J 4 bases short, with 13 bases between. Per the germline V gene, CDR1 is SGHRS and CDR2 is YFSETQ. The chain's CDR3 is CASSLGGREAYGYTF. The DNA for the CDR3 is TGCGCCAGCAGCTTGGGGGGCAGGGAGGCCTATGGCTACACCTTC.

The chain carries TRBV28 and TRBJ1-4; D remains ambiguous. This CDR3 has 13 residues. Germline V CDR1 and CDR2: MDHEN, SYDVKM. V shed 9 bases and J shed 8 bases, with 16 bases lying between them. The CDR3 nucleotides read TGTGCCAGTGTCGAGGGATTCAACGAAAAACTGTTTTTT. Its protein is CASVEGFNEKLFF.

CDR3 sequence: CASSYSNRNYGYTF. DNA of the CDR3: TGTGCCAGCAGTTACTCGAACAGAAACTATGGCTACACCTTC. V is TRBV6-5 and J is TRBJ1-2; the D is unclear. The germline V gene has CDR1 MNHEY and CDR2 SVGAGI. This CDR3 spans 14 amino acids. V was cut by 0 bases and J by 2 bases, with 7 bases left in between.

The V gene is TRBV18, the J gene TRBJ2-5, with 8 bases that match TRBD1. There are 14 residues in the CDR3. Germline CDR1 and CDR2: KGHSH and LQKENI. V shed 5 bases, J shed 5 bases, and the junction held 7 bases outside the gene matches. The CDR3 DNA sequence: TGTGCCAGCTCAGAGACAGGGGACGGGGAGACCCAGTACTTC. Encoded protein: CASSETGDGETQYF.

CDR3 amino acids: CASSGAGVLPTGANVLTF. The CDR3 coding sequence is TGTGCCAGCAGCGGGGCGGGAGTTCTTCCGACTGGGGCCAACGTCCTGACTTTC. This chain uses TRBV9 with TRBJ2-6; 7 positions match TRBD2. The germline CDR1 and CDR2 sequences are SGDLS and YYNGEE. Losses at the gene ends were 3 bases for V and 2 bases for J; bases not matched to a gene: 11. The CDR3 loop spans 18 amino acids.

This CDR3 is CASSILNIDRAGYTF. CDR3 nucleotides: TGTGCCAGCAGTATACTTAATATAGACAGGGCTGGCTACACCTTC. This chain uses TRBV28 with TRBJ1-2, with 7 bases identical to TRBD1. V shed 5 bases, J shed 7 bases, and the junction held 13 bases outside the gene matches. The CDR3 spans 15 residues. Germline CDR1 is MDHEN and CDR2 is SYDVKM.

This chain joins TRBV6-5 and TRBJ1-2; D perhaps matches TRBD1 (5 bases). The germline V gene encodes CDR1 MNHEY and CDR2 SVGAGI. This CDR3 is 13 amino acids long. Trimming cost V 6 bases and J 8 bases, with 16 bases left between them. DNA for the CDR3: TGTGCCAGCAGGGGATTGGGGCGCCGGGGCTACACCTTC. This encodes CASRGLGRRGYTF.